This T cell receptor beta chain was retrieved from a study of CD8+ T cells in alopecia areata. As for the study in general: Dosing spanned 6 to 18 months on tofacitinib, then 6 months off drug.

With regard to this clone: Its antigen remains unidentified.

Findings of the study overall: Clonality in lesional scalp, especially alopecia totalis/universalis, exceeded that of normal scalp.

The CDR3 runs 14 residues. V lost 8 bases and J 5 bases, leaving 16 bases between the germline ends. Germline CDR1 MNHEY, CDR2 SMNVEV (reference sequence). After isolation, RNA underwent reverse transcription to generate cDNA as the sequencing template. The protocol was immunoSEQ multiplex PCR, while the TCRdb copy is restricted to in-frame clones and leaves out a portion. The sample lists about 150,000 clones; 50% to 65% were seen once. The chain carries TRBV27 and TRBJ1-5; D is perhaps TRBD1 (6 bases). Sequencing used CD8+ T cells sorted from blood, obtained at week 0. This TCR was recovered from a human donor with alopecia areata. Written as DNA, the CDR3 is TGTGCCAGCTCTTTGTCGGGGGCCCATCAGCCCCAGCATTTT. Residues: CASSLSGAHQPQHF.